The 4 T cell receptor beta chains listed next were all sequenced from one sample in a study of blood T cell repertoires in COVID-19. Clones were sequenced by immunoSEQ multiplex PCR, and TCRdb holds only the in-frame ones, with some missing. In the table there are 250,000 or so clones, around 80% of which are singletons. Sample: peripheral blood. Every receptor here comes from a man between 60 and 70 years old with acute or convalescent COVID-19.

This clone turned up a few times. The CDR3 is CASSFTGMGTDTQYF. In nucleotides, the CDR3 is TGTGCCAGCAGCTTCACGGGAATGGGCACAGATACGCAGTATTTT. J is TRBJ2-3 and V is TRBV5-6, with D maybe TRBD2 (5 bases). V lost 2 bases and J lost 1, with 11 bases in between. The CDR3 is 15 residues long. Looked up from germline, CDR1 is SGHDT and CDR2 is YYEEEE.

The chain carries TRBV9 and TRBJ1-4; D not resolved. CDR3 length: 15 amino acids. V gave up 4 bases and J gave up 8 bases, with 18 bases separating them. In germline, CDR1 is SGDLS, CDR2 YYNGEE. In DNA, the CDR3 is TGTGCCAGCAGCCAGTTTGCGGGTTTGGGGGAAAAACTGTTTTTT. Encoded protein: CASSQFAGLGEKLFF. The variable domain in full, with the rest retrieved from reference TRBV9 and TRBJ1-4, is DSGVTQTPKHLITATGQRVTLRCSPRSGDLSVYWYQQSLDQGLQFLIQYYNGEERAKGNILERFSAQQFPDLHSELNLSSLELGDSALYFCASSQFAGLGEKLFFGSGTQLSVL.

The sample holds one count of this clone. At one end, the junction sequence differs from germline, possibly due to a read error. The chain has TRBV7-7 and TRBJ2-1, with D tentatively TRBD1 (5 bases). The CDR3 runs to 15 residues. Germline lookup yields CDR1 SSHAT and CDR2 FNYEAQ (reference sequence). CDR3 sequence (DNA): TGTGCTAGCAGCTTGACAGTTGCCTCCTACAATGAGCAGTTCTTC. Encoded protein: CASSLTVASYNEQFF. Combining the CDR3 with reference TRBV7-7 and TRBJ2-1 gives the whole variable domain GAGVSQSPRYKVTKRGQDVTLRCDPISSHATLYWYQQALGQGPEFLTYFNYEAQPDKSGLPSDRFSAERPEGSISTLTIQRTEQRDSAMYRCASSLTVASYNEQFFGPGTRLTVL.

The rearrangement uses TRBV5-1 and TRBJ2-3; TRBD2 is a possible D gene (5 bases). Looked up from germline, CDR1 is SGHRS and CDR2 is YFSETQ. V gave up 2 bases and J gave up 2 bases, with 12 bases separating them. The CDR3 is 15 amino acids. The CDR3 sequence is CASSFQGLHTDTQYF. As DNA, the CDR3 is TGCGCCAGCAGCTTTCAAGGACTCCACACAGATACGCAGTATTTT.